This TCR beta chain was sequenced for a study of human T cells and chemical hapten exposure. Whole-study context: Patients, largely female, had alopecia areata, totalis or universalis.

TCRdb fed the RACE reads into MiXCR, producing one record per CDR3 protein. The repertoire holds 70,000 or so distinct CDR3 sequences, with roughly 10% as singletons. Time point given: patch test 3, about 24 weeks after DPC sensitization. The treatment denotes: therapeutic diphenylcyclopropenone sensitization with weekly scalp DPC. Alopecia patients deemed DPC-suitable, aged 18 to 70, excluding pregnancy. With 5 bases removed from V and 5 bases from J, the gap between germline ends came to 11 bases. Germline CDR1 and CDR2: KGHDR and SFDVKD. CDR3 length: 13 residues. The rearrangement uses TRBV24-1 and TRBJ2-5; D gene uncertain. The receptor comes from a woman aged 45-65 years with alopecia areata. Some clones in this sample may be carry-over from other donors' samples. The material was whole blood, obtained in connection with sensitization to the hapten diphenylcyclopropenone (DPC). Here the CDR3 reads CATSAPVGETQYF. The CDR3 nucleotides are TGTGCCACCAGTGCCCCGGTCGGCGAGACCCAGTACTTC.